The 10 T cell receptor beta chains given below trace back to one sample, sequenced in a study of CD8 T cells in Susac syndrome. Reverse transcription of roughly 0.45 to 1 ug RNA was carried out with random hexamers. MiXCR, run by TCRdb on the immunoSEQ multiplex PCR reads, gives a single entry per CDR3 protein. The sample has approximately 120,000 distinct CDR3 sequences, around 90% seen once. Sample: CD8+ T cells from PBMCs. The receptors derive from a human donor in good health.

The gene calls are TRBV20-1 and TRBJ2-4; 8 nucleotides align to TRBD1. Per the germline V gene, CDR1 is DFQATT and CDR2 is SNEGSKA (reference sequence). Unmatched junction bases numbered 7, after V lost 3 bases and J lost 3 bases. This CDR3 has 15 residues. The CDR3 sequence: CSASQGAGGKNIQYF. The CDR3 bases are TGCAGTGCTAGCCAGGGGGCTGGGGGCAAAAACATTCAGTACTTC.

The gene calls are TRBV11-2 and TRBJ1-1, with 9 positions matching TRBD1. In germline, CDR1 is SGHAT, CDR2 FQNNGV. Germline trimming cut 1 base from V and 1 base from J; bases unmatched to any gene: 4. This CDR3 contains 16 residues. The CDR3, as DNA: TGTGCCAGCAGCTTAGGTGGGACAGGGAGGAACACTGAAGCTTTCTTT. Protein sequence: CASSLGGTGRNTEAFF.

This clonotype appeared a single time. For the CDR3, the DNA is TGCGCCAGCAGGCGGACAGGGGATTCCTACGAGCAGTACTTC. It codes for CASRRTGDSYEQYF. The chain recombines TRBV5-1 with TRBJ2-7, with 9 bases lining up with TRBD1. The CDR3 has 14 residues. Germline V lookup: CDR1 SGHRS, CDR2 YFSETQ. V shed 5 bases and J 1 base; nucleotides not matched to a gene: 4.

This clonotype appeared once. The chain recombines TRBV21-1 with TRBJ1-1; TRBD1 is the table's D call, not checked against the DNA. TRBV21-1 is a known pseudogene. This CDR3 is 14 amino acids long. CDR3 loop: CARGGGRVENEVFF. CDR3 nucleotides: TGTGCCAGGGGGGGCGGCAGGGTCGAAAATGAAGTTTTCTTT.

This clonotype was detected a few times. CDR3 in DNA: TGTGCCAGCAGCATCAGGACAGGGACCTACGAGCAGTACTTC. It is translated as CASSIRTGTYEQYF. The V and J genes are TRBV13 and TRBJ2-7; 8 positions match TRBD1. Germline V gives CDR1 PRHDT, CDR2 FYEKMQ (reference sequence). CDR3 length: 14 residues. The V segment lost 5 bases and the J segment 2 bases; nucleotides outside the gene matches: 5.

Concerning this clonotype itself: The junction does not match germline at one end; this may be a read error. In nucleotides, the CDR3 is TGTGCCAGCAGTTTTTCAGGAGAGACCCAGTACTTC. Translated, it gives CASSFSGETQYF. The V and J genes are TRBV5-1 and TRBJ2-5, with D hard to call. The CDR3 runs to 12 residues. Germline V CDR1 and CDR2: SGHRS, YFSETQ.

This clonotype is a singleton in its sample. The chain is built from TRBV9 and TRBJ2-7, with 11 bases matching TRBD2. The CDR3 contains 14 residues. V trimming: 4 bases; J trimming: 4 bases; junction bases outside the gene matches: 4. From germline, CDR1 is SGDLS and CDR2 YYNGEE. CDR3 DNA sequence: TGTGCCAGCAGCACCACTAGCGGGGGTTACGAGCAGTACTTC. It codes for CASSTTSGGYEQYF. Drawing the rest from reference TRBV9 and TRBJ2-7, the complete variable domain is DSGVTQTPKHLITATGQRVTLRCSPRSGDLSVYWYQQSLDQGLQFLIQYYNGEERAKGNILERFSAQQFPDLHSELNLSSLELGDSALYFCASSTTSGGYEQYFGPGTRLTVT.

The chain combines TRBV20-1 with TRBJ2-5; D is ambiguous. The CDR3 consists of 12 residues. CDR1 is DFQATT, CDR2 SNEGSKA, per germline (reference sequence). V lost 4 bases to trimming and J lost 5 bases, with 11 bases between them. CDR3 amino acids: CSATNVEETQYF. The CDR3 nucleotides are TGCAGTGCTACTAACGTGGAGGAGACCCAGTACTTC.

J is TRBJ1-2 and V is TRBV7-9; no firm D call. The V end lost 3 bases, the J end lost 4 bases, and 12 bases lay between the germline ends. The CDR3 contains 14 residues. From germline, CDR1 is SEHNR and CDR2 FQNEAQ (reference sequence). CDR3 amino acids: CASSFADLIYGYTF. The CDR3 DNA follows: TGTGCCAGCAGCTTCGCCGACCTGATCTATGGCTACACCTTC.

On this clonotype: Relative to the germline gene, one junction end is altered; a read error may explain this. This rearrangement joins TRBV13 to TRBJ1-1, with TRBD1 as a possible D gene (5 bases). CDR3 length equals 16 residues. Germline CDR1 PRHDT, CDR2 FYEKMQ (reference sequence). CDR3 sequence: CASSLEHRRLSTEVFF. The CDR3 DNA reads as TGTGCCAGCAGCTTAGAACACAGGCGTCTAAGCACTGAAGTTTTCTTT.